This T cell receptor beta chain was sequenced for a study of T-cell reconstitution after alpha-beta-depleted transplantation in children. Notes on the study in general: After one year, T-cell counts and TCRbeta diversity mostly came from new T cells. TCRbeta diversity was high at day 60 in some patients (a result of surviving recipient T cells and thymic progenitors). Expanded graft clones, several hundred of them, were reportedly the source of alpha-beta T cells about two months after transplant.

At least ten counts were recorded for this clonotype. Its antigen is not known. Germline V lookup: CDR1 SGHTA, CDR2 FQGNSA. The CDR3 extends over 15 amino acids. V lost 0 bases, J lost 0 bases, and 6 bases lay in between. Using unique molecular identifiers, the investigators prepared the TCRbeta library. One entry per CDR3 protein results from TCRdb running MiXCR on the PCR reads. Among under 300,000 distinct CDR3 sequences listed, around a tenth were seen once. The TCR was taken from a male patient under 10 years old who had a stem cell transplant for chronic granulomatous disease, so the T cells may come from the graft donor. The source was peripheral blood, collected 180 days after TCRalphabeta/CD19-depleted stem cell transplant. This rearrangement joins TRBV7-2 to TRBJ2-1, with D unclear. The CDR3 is CASSLAISSYNEQFF. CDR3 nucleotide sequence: TGTGCCAGCAGCTTAGCCATAAGCTCCTACAATGAGCAGTTCTTC.